A selection of T cell receptor beta chains follows, all from one sample in a study of cytomegalovirus exposure and HLA in healthy donors. Assay used: immunoSEQ multiplex PCR; TCRdb lists only in-frame clones, some missing. The sample records approximately 140,000 clones, around 79% being singletons. The source material was PBMCs. These receptors came from a man between 45 and 60 years old in good health and CMV-seropositive. Each CDR3 is given with its conserved first and last residue. A D gene is named only where the DNA matches it firmly. Rows may omit the clone size; those that give it use once, few, many or a size class.

d_gene: -
j_gene: TRBJ1-3
v_gene: TRBV9
abundance: few
CDR3aa: CASSVGGRSGNTIYF
CDR3nt: TGTGCCAGCAGCGTAGGGGGGCGGTCTGGAAACACCATATATTTT

d_gene: -
j_gene: TRBJ1-2
v_gene: TRBV27
abundance: -
CDR3aa: CASSLIASNYGYTF
CDR3nt: TGTGCCAGCAGTTTGATAGCTTCTAACTATGGCTACACCTTC

d_gene: TRBD2
j_gene: TRBJ2-1
v_gene: TRBV29-1
abundance: -
CDR3aa: CSVEGLASGNRQFF
CDR3nt: TGCAGCGTTGAAGGGCTGGCTAGCGGGAACCGACAGTTCTTC

d_gene: -
j_gene: TRBJ2-7
v_gene: TRBV2
abundance: -
CDR3aa: CASTEGVSFSYEQYF
CDR3nt: TGTGCCAGCACCGAGGGGGTATCCTTCTCCTACGAGCAGTACTTC

d_gene: -
j_gene: TRBJ1-4
v_gene: TRBV7-9
abundance: -
CDR3aa: CASSLGQATNEKLFF
CDR3nt: TGTGCCAGCAGCTTAGGGCAGGCGACAAATGAAAAACTGTTTTTT

d_gene: -
j_gene: TRBJ2-3
v_gene: TRBV30
abundance: -
CDR3aa: CASAQGRTDTQYF
CDR3nt: TGTGCAAGTGCCCAGGGGCGCACAGATACGCAGTATTTT

d_gene: TRBD2
j_gene: TRBJ2-1
v_gene: TRBV13
abundance: -
CDR3aa: CASSAYGTSGAPGDEQFF
CDR3nt: TGTGCCAGCAGCGCGTACGGGACTAGCGGAGCCCCGGGGGATGAGCAGTTCTTC

d_gene: -
j_gene: TRBJ2-7
v_gene: TRBV7-9
abundance: -
CDR3aa: CASSLFTGSSYEQYF
CDR3nt: TGTGCCAGCAGCTTATTTACAGGGAGCTCCTACGAGCAGTACTTC

d_gene: -
j_gene: TRBJ2-2
v_gene: TRBV19
abundance: -
CDR3aa: CASRARTATGELFF
CDR3nt: TGTGCCAGTAGAGCAAGGACAGCCACCGGGGAGCTGTTTTTT

d_gene: -
j_gene: TRBJ2-5
v_gene: TRBV2
abundance: few
CDR3aa: CASGRLQETQYF
CDR3nt: TGTGCCAGCGGTAGATTACAAGAGACCCAGTACTTC

d_gene: TRBD1
j_gene: TRBJ1-6
v_gene: TRBV6-1
abundance: -
CDR3aa: CASSKDRAYNSPLHF
CDR3nt: TGTGCCAGCAGCAAGGACAGGGCCTATAATTCACCCCTCCACTTT

d_gene: -
j_gene: TRBJ1-5
v_gene: TRBV2
abundance: few
CDR3aa: CASFGRDNQPQHF
CDR3nt: TGTGCCAGCTTCGGCAGGGACAATCAGCCCCAGCATTTT

d_gene: TRBD1
j_gene: TRBJ2-1
v_gene: TRBV9
abundance: -
CDR3aa: CASSSSGQGNDEQFF
CDR3nt: TGTGCCAGCAGCTCGTCGGGACAGGGGAACGATGAGCAGTTCTTC

d_gene: -
j_gene: TRBJ2-5
v_gene: TRBV25-1
abundance: -
CDR3aa: CASSGVQGRSETQYF
CDR3nt: TGTGCCAGCAGTGGGGTACAGGGTCGGTCAGAGACCCAGTACTTC